This TCR beta chain comes out of a study of cytomegalovirus exposure and HLA in healthy donors. General observations from the study: Confirmation was obtained in vitro that a few CMV-associated chains are specific for CMV antigens. Many donors carried some public TCRs, although rarity characterized most TCR sequences. It was reported that the classifier diagnosed cytomegalovirus status with high specificity and sensitivity in both the original and validation cohorts.

Profiled with immunoSEQ multiplex PCR; TCRdb holds only in-frame clones, not every one. The sample includes some 98,000 clones, about 90% of them seen just once. As regards this clone: The antigen is undetermined.

Germline-derived CDR1 and CDR2 are MNHEY and SMNVEV (reference sequence). V dropped 3 bases and J dropped 8; count of bases not matched to a gene: 3. The length of the CDR3 is 14 residues. Material: PBMCs. This sequence was found in a man aged 18-30 years in good health and CMV-seropositive. The genes are TRBV27 and TRBJ2-1, with 11 bases lining up with TRBD2. The CDR3 nucleotides read TGTGCCAGCAGTTTCGGGACTAGCGGATATGAGCAGTTCTTC. This encodes CASSFGTSGYEQFF.